These 30 T cell receptor beta chains originate from one sample sequenced in a study of T cell responses to AZD1222 COVID-19 vaccine. Using immunoSEQ multiplex PCR, the repertoire was profiled, and TCRdb retains in-frame clones only, with some absent. The table includes roughly 130,000 clones, 92% detected once. The sample consisted of peripheral blood, taken 28 days after the second AZD1222 dose. These receptors all stem from an adult who received the AZD1222 COVID-19 vaccine.

In DNA form, the CDR3 reads TGTGCCAGCAGCTCGGACGGGGGGGCCAACACCGGGGAGCTGTTTTTT. It is translated as CASSSDGGANTGELFF. V usage is TRBV7-9 and J usage is TRBJ2-2, with TRBD2 identical over 8 bases. Germline lookup yields CDR1 SEHNR and CDR2 FQNEAQ (reference sequence). The V and J ends lost 4 bases and 2 bases, in that order; junction bases with no gene match: 6. This CDR3 is 16 amino acids long.

The chain combines TRBV19 with TRBJ2-5, with D tentatively TRBD1 (5 bases). Trimming cost V 6 bases and J 0 bases, with 11 bases left between them. Germline assignment: CDR1 LNHDA and CDR2 SQIVND (reference sequence). The CDR3 loop spans 14 amino acids. In DNA form, the CDR3 reads TGTGCCAGTAGGCAAGACAGCTACCAAGAGACCCAGTACTTC. This encodes CASRQDSYQETQYF.

The chain links TRBV29-1 to TRBJ2-2; D remains unclear. V was clipped by 2 bases and J by 2 bases, with 6 bases between them. Germline V lookup: CDR1 SQVTM, CDR2 ANQGSEA. The CDR3 totals 13 residues. CDR3 region: CSVERSNTGELFF. In nucleotides, the CDR3 is TGCAGCGTTGAAAGGTCAAACACCGGGGAGCTGTTTTTT.

This clone was detected once. The J gene is TRBJ2-5, the V gene TRBV7-2; D possibly corresponds to TRBD2 (5 bases). The CDR3 is 16 residues long. V lost 8 bases and J lost 5, with 24 bases in between. Germline CDR1 is SGHTA and CDR2 is FQGNSA. The CDR3 DNA is TGTGCCAGCGGACTTCTCGAGACCACCGAAATTGAGACCCAGTACTTC. Translating it yields CASGLLETTEIETQYF.

This chain uses TRBV19 with TRBJ2-1; no clear D gene. Germline V gives CDR1 LNHDA, CDR2 SQIVND (reference sequence). Trimming pared 3 bases from V and 7 bases from J, leaving 7 bases between. The CDR3 has 12 residues. CDR3 DNA: TGTGCCAGTAGTATCTCAAGGAATGAGCAGTTCTTC. Translated: CASSISRNEQFF.

The rearrangement links TRBV13 to TRBJ2-5, with TRBD2 matching over 13 bases. The germline gives CDR1 PRHDT, CDR2 FYEKMQ (reference sequence). Trimming cost V 4 bases and J 3 bases; bases outside gene matches: 2. This CDR3 has 15 residues. The CDR3 loop reads CASSSGTSGEETQYF. DNA for the CDR3: TGTGCCAGCAGCTCCGGGACTAGCGGGGAAGAGACCCAGTACTTC.

Written as DNA, the CDR3 is TGTGCCAGCAGCTCCGGCCCTGGGGCCAACGTCCTGACTTTC. It specifies CASSSGPGANVLTF. The chain is built from TRBV7-3 and TRBJ2-6; unclear D gene. The CDR3 has 14 amino acids. CDR1 is SGHTA, CDR2 FQGTGA, per germline. V was trimmed by 4 bases and J by 2 bases, leaving 6 bases between them.

The rearrangement links TRBV4-3 to TRBJ2-7; D uncertain. Germline V gene lookup returns CDR1 LGHNA and CDR2 YSLEER. The CDR3 length is 14 residues. V was trimmed by 0 bases and J by 2 bases, leaving 8 bases between them. In DNA, the CDR3 is TGCGCCAGCAGCCAAGACAGGTACCCCTACGAGCAGTACTTC. Translating gives CASSQDRYPYEQYF.

The rearrangement joins TRBV11-3 to TRBJ2-2; 7 bases agree with TRBD1. Germline V gene data show CDR1 as SGHNT and CDR2 as YENEEA. The V and J ends lost 4 bases and 6 bases, in that order; junction bases with no gene match: 8. CDR3 length equals 15 residues. CDR3 bases: TGTGCCAGCAGCTCGACAGGGAGTATATCCGGGGAGCTGTTTTTT. As protein: CASSSTGSISGELFF. Full variable domain (outside the CDR3, taken from reference TRBV11-3 and TRBJ2-2): EAGVVQSPRYKIIEKKQPVAFWCNPISGHNTLYWYLQNLGQGPELLIRYENEEAVDDSQLPKDRFSAERLKGVDSTLKIQPAELGDSAVYLCASSSTGSISGELFFGEGSRLTVL.

The chain carries TRBV6-6 and TRBJ1-1; 7 nucleotides align to TRBD1. The CDR3 sequence is 14 residues long. Per the germline V gene, CDR1 is MNHNY and CDR2 is SVGAGI (reference sequence). J gave up 2 bases and V 4 bases, and 4 bases lay outside the gene matches. The CDR3 spells CASSSRQGNTEAFF. The CDR3 bases are TGTGCCAGCAGTTCCCGACAGGGAAACACTGAAGCTTTCTTT.

The chain has TRBV5-1 and TRBJ1-1; 7 bases map to TRBD1. Germline CDR1 reads SGHRS; CDR2 reads YFSETQ. CDR3 length: 14 residues. J was trimmed by 4 bases and V by 4 bases; bases with no gene match: 7. The CDR3 DNA reads as TGCGCCAGCAGCCCAGGGAGGGGGCCCACTGAAGCTTTCTTT. As protein: CASSPGRGPTEAFF.

This clone was seen once. This chain joins TRBV19 and TRBJ2-1; TRBD1 might be the D (6 bases). Between the trimmed V and J ends, which lost 6 bases and 5 bases, there was a span of 23 bases. CDR1 and CDR2 (germline): LNHDA, SQIVND (reference sequence). The CDR3 is 17 amino acids. The CDR3 loop is CASRTLTGWASNNEQFF. The CDR3 DNA is TGTGCCAGTAGGACCTTGACAGGTTGGGCCAGTAACAATGAGCAGTTCTTC.

The chain is built from TRBV7-9 and TRBJ1-2; 8 bases line up with TRBD1. The CDR3 totals 15 residues. The ends lost 4 bases at V and 4 bases at J; junction bases unmatched: 8. CDR1 and CDR2 from the germline V gene are SEHNR and FQNEAQ (reference sequence). The CDR3 DNA sequence: TGTGCCAGCAGCTCTAGGGACGGACAGGGCTATGGCTACACCTTC. As protein: CASSSRDGQGYGYTF.

This clone was picked up one time. V usage is TRBV5-4 and J usage is TRBJ1-1, with D hard to call. This CDR3 has 13 residues. V dropped 0 bases and J dropped 2 bases, with 5 bases sitting between them. The V gene's germline CDR1 is SGHNT and CDR2 YYREEE (reference sequence). The CDR3 protein is CASSLDRNTEAFF. The CDR3 bases are TGTGCCAGCAGCTTGGACAGAAACACTGAAGCTTTCTTT.

The CDR3 reads CASSLFRGWVYGYTF. In DNA, the CDR3 is TGTGCCAGCAGTTTATTCAGGGGATGGGTCTATGGCTACACCTTC. V and J are TRBV28 and TRBJ1-2, with D possibly TRBD1 on 6 matching bases. V was clipped by 1 base and J by 4 bases, with 13 bases between them. This CDR3 is built from 15 residues. CDR1 is MDHEN, CDR2 SYDVKM, per germline.

This clone was observed a single time. This chain connects TRBV11-2 to TRBJ1-5; the match to TRBD1 covers 10 bases. Germline V lookup: CDR1 SGHAT, CDR2 FQNNGV. This CDR3 region has 14 residues. Trimming at V came to 5 bases and at J to 7 bases, leaving 5 bases not matched to a gene. CDR3: CASSAGQGRQPQHF. The CDR3 bases are TGTGCCAGCAGCGCGGGACAGGGGAGACAGCCCCAGCATTTT. Variable domain in full (rest from reference TRBV11-2 and TRBJ1-5): EAGVAQSPRYKIIEKRQSVAFWCNPISGHATLYWYQQILGQGPKLLIQFQNNGVVDDSQLPKDRFSAERLKGVDSTLKIQPAKLEDSAVYLCASSAGQGRQPQHFGDGTRLSIL.

The chain couples TRBV7-9 to TRBJ2-5, with D possibly being TRBD1 (5 bases). The CDR3 runs to 13 residues. CDR1 SEHNR and CDR2 FQNEAQ come from the germline V gene (reference sequence). V gave up 2 bases and J gave up 2 bases, with 6 bases separating them. This CDR3 is CASSLRQQETQYF. The CDR3 DNA reads as TGTGCCAGCAGCTTAAGACAGCAAGAGACCCAGTACTTC.

As for this clone: One junction end disagrees with the germline gene, perhaps due to a read error. This chain links TRBV7-7 with TRBJ2-3; 12 bases are a match to TRBD2. This CDR3 is built from 18 residues. CDR1 and CDR2 from the germline V gene are SSHAT and FNYEAQ (reference sequence). The CDR3 nucleotides read TGTGCTAGCAGCTTTTCCGAACTAGCGGGGGGTTTCACAGATACGCAGTATTTT. This encodes CASSFSELAGGFTDTQYF.

The chain recombines TRBV7-2 with TRBJ1-3; TRBD1 is a possible D gene (5 bases). V was pared by 1 base and J by 0 bases, with 7 bases between. The CDR3 loop spans 15 amino acids. Germline V CDR1 and CDR2: SGHTA, FQGNSA. The CDR3, as DNA: TGTGCCAGCAGCTTAGGACAGATCTCTGGAAACACCATATATTTT. It specifies CASSLGQISGNTIYF.

This sequence joins TRBV7-2 and TRBJ2-2; D gene unclear. Germline CDR1 SGHTA, CDR2 FQGNSA. V shed 2 bases and J shed 0 bases, with 10 bases lying between them. The CDR3 is 16 amino acids. DNA of the CDR3: TGTGCCAGCAGCTTATCGCTGGGATCGAACACCGGGGAGCTGTTTTTT. Protein product: CASSLSLGSNTGELFF.

The CDR3 DNA follows: TGTGCCAGCAGAAACCGGGACAGGGGCTCCAATTCACCCCTCCACTTT. As protein: CASRNRDRGSNSPLHF. The chain carries TRBV5-4 and TRBJ1-6, with 10 bases that match TRBD1. CDR1 is SGHNT and CDR2 is YYREEE in the germline V gene (reference sequence). Unmatched junction bases numbered 9, after V lost 5 bases and J lost 7 bases. CDR3 length: 16 residues.

This chain links TRBV7-3 with TRBJ2-5; D gene uncertain. Trimming stripped 5 bases from V and 6 bases from J, with 13 bases between. The CDR3 length is 13 residues. Germline V gene lookup returns CDR1 SGHTA and CDR2 FQGTGA. CDR3 coding DNA: TGTGCCAGCAGCAATGGGCTAACAAAGACCCAGTACTTC. This sequence encodes CASSNGLTKTQYF. The full variable domain, its missing parts supplied by reference TRBV7-3 and TRBJ2-5, is GAGVSQTPSNKVTEKGKYVELRCDPISGHTALYWYRQSLGQGPEFLIYFQGTGAADDSGLPNDRFFAVRPEGSVSTLKIQRTERGDSAVYLCASSNGLTKTQYFGPGTRLLVL.

The V call is TRBV19, the J call TRBJ2-1, with D possibly being TRBD1 or TRBD2 (6 bases each). The CDR3 spans 15 residues. Germline V gene data show CDR1 as LNHDA and CDR2 as SQIVND (reference sequence). Trimming shortened V by 3 bases and J by 2 bases, and 11 bases separated the two germline ends. The CDR3 loop is CASSIRGAPYNEQFF. CDR3 nucleotides: TGTGCCAGTAGTATTAGGGGGGCGCCCTACAATGAGCAGTTCTTC.

This chain uses TRBV5-4 with TRBJ1-3; perhaps TRBD1 as D (5 bases). The CDR3 contains 17 residues. CDR1 is SGHNT and CDR2 is YYREEE in the germline V gene (reference sequence). Trimming left V 4 bases short and J 0 bases short, with 17 bases between. CDR3 in amino acids: CASSPLGPGVSGNTIYF. DNA for the CDR3: TGTGCCAGCAGCCCTCTGGGGCCGGGAGTCTCTGGAAACACCATATATTTT.

The chain couples TRBV7-9 to TRBJ2-3; D ambiguous. Germline CDR1 reads SEHNR; CDR2 reads FQNEAQ (reference sequence). The CDR3 covers 12 residues. The V end was cut by 4 bases, the J end by 3 bases, with 5 bases between. The CDR3 reads CASSSQTDTQYF. The CDR3 bases are TGTGCCAGCAGCTCGCAGACAGATACGCAGTATTTT.

The chain is built from TRBV28 and TRBJ2-1; D is unclear. Germline values: CDR1 MDHEN, CDR2 SYDVKM. The CDR3 extends over 11 amino acids. V lost 6 bases and J lost 7, with 7 bases in between. The CDR3 bases are TGTGCCAGCAGCAATAGTAATGAGCAGTTCTTC. It encodes CASSNSNEQFF.

This chain uses TRBV6-5 with TRBJ2-1; TRBD2 agrees at 9 bases. V shed 6 bases, J shed 7 bases, and the junction held 7 bases outside the gene matches. The length of the CDR3 is 14 residues. Germline V CDR1 and CDR2: MNHEY, SVGAGI. The CDR3 here is CASRRGGASNEQFF. CDR3 DNA sequence: TGTGCCAGCAGACGCGGGGGGGCCAGTAATGAGCAGTTCTTC.

The chain couples TRBV11-2 to TRBJ1-6; no definite D call. The CDR3 sequence is 15 residues long. Germline CDR1 is SGHAT and CDR2 is FQNNGV. The V end lost 7 bases, the J end lost 7 bases, and 17 bases lay between the germline ends. The CDR3 here is CASTSLRRANSPLHF. DNA of the CDR3: TGTGCCAGCACCTCCCTCCGGAGAGCGAATTCACCCCTCCACTTT.

The V and J genes are TRBV11-2 and TRBJ1-5; D unclear. Germline values: CDR1 SGHAT, CDR2 FQNNGV. The V gene lost 1 base and the J gene lost 3 bases, with 10 bases spanning the gap. The CDR3 covers 15 residues. The chain's CDR3 is CASSLGRKINQPQHF. The CDR3 nucleotides are TGTGCCAGCAGCTTAGGCCGGAAGATCAATCAGCCCCAGCATTTT.

The genes are TRBV3-1 (or the pseudogene TRBV3-2) and TRBJ1-5, with D possibly matching TRBD1 (5 bases). Trimming took off 0 bases at V and 3 bases at J, with 15 bases between the two ends. Germline V lookup: CDR1 LGHDT, CDR2 YNNKEL (reference sequence). This CDR3 contains 17 residues. DNA for the CDR3: TGTGCCAGCAGCCAAGACGGAGGGAGGGGACTCAATCAGCCCCAGCATTTT. As protein: CASSQDGGRGLNQPQHF.